Listed here are 15 T cell receptor beta chains from one sample, sequenced in a study of T cells in Graves' hyperthyroidism and ophthalmopathy. Template material for amplifying TCR beta CDR3 regions consisted of RNA transcripts. First-round RT-PCR of the TCR CDR3 relied on the HTBI primer set. One entry per CDR3 protein, called by TCRdb with MiXCR from the multiplex PCR reads. The profile shows about 380,000 distinct CDR3 sequences, roughly 13% of them singletons. Specimen: blood. The receptors derive from a woman in her sixties or seventies with Graves' hyperthyroidism.

This chain joins TRBV4-1 and TRBJ1-6, with a weak D call TRBD1 (6 bases). V was shortened by 1 base and J by 0 bases, with 10 bases between the two germline ends. CDR1 and CDR2 (germline): MGHRA, YSYEKL. There are 17 residues in the CDR3. The CDR3 nucleotides read TGCGCCAGCAGCCAAGGGACAGCGAGCTCCTATAATTCACCCCTCCACTTT. Translating it yields CASSQGTASSYNSPLHF.

This clonotype was seen only a few times. The rearrangement links TRBV9 to TRBJ2-7, with 13 bases that match TRBD2. CDR3 length: 18 amino acids. Germline V gene data show CDR1 as SGDLS and CDR2 as YYNGEE. The ends lost 0 bases at V and 2 bases at J; junction bases unmatched: 8. The CDR3 nucleotides are TGTGCCAGCAGCGTAGGTCCCGGGACTAGCGGGGACACCTACGAGCAGTACTTC. This sequence encodes CASSVGPGTSGDTYEQYF.

This clonotype was seen many times. The chain recombines TRBV2 with TRBJ1-2, with D possibly TRBD1 on 6 matching bases. V lost 5 bases and J 3 bases, leaving 10 bases between the germline ends. Germline-derived CDR1 and CDR2 are SNHLY and FYNNEI. CDR3 length equals 13 residues. The CDR3 region is CASSSQGDYGYTF. DNA for the CDR3: TGTGCCAGCAGTTCACAGGGCGACTATGGCTACACCTTC.

This clonotype was seen many times. The V and J genes are TRBV29-1 and TRBJ2-5; D assignment may be TRBD1 or TRBD2 (5 bases each). Trimming took off 5 bases at V and 4 bases at J, with 8 bases between the two ends. The CDR3 has 11 amino acids. Germline loops: CDR1 SQVTM, CDR2 ANQGSEA. CDR3 DNA sequence: TGCAGCGTTAAGAGGGGAGAGACCCAGTACTTC. Its translation: CSVKRGETQYF.

Many counts were recorded for this clonotype. The gene calls are TRBV11-2 and TRBJ2-1; D call uncertain. Deletions cut 3 bases from V and 4 bases from J, with 16 bases between. The CDR3 totals 16 residues. The germline gives CDR1 SGHAT, CDR2 FQNNGV. This chain's CDR3 is CASSLESLLLYNEQFF. The CDR3 DNA follows: TGTGCCAGCAGCTTGGAGTCTCTTCTCTTATACAATGAGCAGTTCTTC.

Only a few counts were recorded for this clonotype. The CDR3 region is CVVSGALYSGNTIYF. For the CDR3, the DNA is TGTGTCGTCAGCGGGGCTTTGTACTCTGGAAACACCATATATTTT. The chain recombines TRBV6-1 with TRBJ1-3; D is perhaps TRBD1 (5 bases). The CDR3 is 15 residues long. The germline gives CDR1 MNHNS, CDR2 SASEGT.

V usage is TRBV7-2 and J usage is TRBJ1-1; 10 bases line up with TRBD1. V shed 4 bases and J 6 bases; nucleotides not matched to a gene: 8. The CDR3 is 15 amino acids. The germline V gene has CDR1 SGHTA and CDR2 FQGNSA. Written as DNA, the CDR3 is TGTGCCAGCAGCTCCTCCGGGACAGGGGCCTCTGAAGCTTTCTTT. This gives the protein CASSSSGTGASEAFF.

Many counts were recorded for this clonotype. This chain joins TRBV2 and TRBJ2-1; TRBD2 aligns across 11 bases. The CDR3 covers 15 residues. Trimming cost V 8 bases and J 6 bases; bases outside gene matches: 9. From germline, CDR1 is SNHLY and CDR2 FYNNEI. The CDR3 DNA reads TGTGCCAGCTCGTTTCCGGGACTAGCGGCCAATGAGCAGTTCTTC. Translation: CASSFPGLAANEQFF.

In this sample, this clonotype turned up many times. The chain joins TRBV5-1 to TRBJ2-1; 10 positions agree with TRBD2. CDR1 is SGHRS, CDR2 YFSETQ, per germline. The CDR3 loop spans 17 amino acids. With V trimmed by 0 bases and J by 9 bases, 12 bases remained unmatched. The CDR3 sequence: CASSLARLAGVASEQFF. Written as DNA, the CDR3 is TGCGCCAGCAGCTTGGCCCGGCTAGCGGGAGTGGCAAGTGAGCAGTTCTTC. Based on the CDR3 plus reference TRBV5-1 and TRBJ2-1, the full variable domain is KAGVTQTPRYLIKTRGQQVTLSCSPISGHRSVSWYQQTPGQGLQFLFEYFSETQRNKGNFPGRFSGRQFSNSRSEMNVSTLELGDSALYLCASSLARLAGVASEQFFGPGTRLTVL.

This clonotype has a count of ten or more. V gene TRBV6-1 combines with J gene TRBJ2-7; 7 nucleotides match TRBD2. The CDR3 has 15 residues. The germline CDR1 and CDR2 sequences are MNHNS and SASEGT. V gave up 5 bases and J gave up 0 bases; unmatched junction bases: 7. The CDR3 loop is CASSSAGPSSYEQYF. The CDR3 nucleotides are TGTGCCAGCAGTTCAGCGGGACCCAGCTCCTACGAGCAGTACTTC.

In its sample, this clonotype was seen a few times. The chain employs TRBV5-4 and TRBJ2-3; TRBD1 might be the D (6 bases). CDR3 length equals 15 residues. Trimming took 0 bases from V and 4 from J, leaving 12 bases between them. Germline CDR1 is SGHNT and CDR2 is YYREEE (reference sequence). CDR3 nucleotides: TGTGCCAGCAGCTTGGACAGGGCATTGGCAGATACGCAGTATTTT. Protein product: CASSLDRALADTQYF.

This clonotype was picked up many times. CDR3 residues: CSARPTSGPTNEQFF. The CDR3 nucleotides are TGCAGTGCTAGACCGACTAGCGGGCCGACCAATGAGCAGTTCTTC. V is TRBV20-1 and J is TRBJ2-1; 10 nucleotides agree with TRBD2. The V gene end was trimmed by 2 bases and the J gene end by 6 bases; junction bases not matched to a gene: 7. This CDR3 contains 15 residues. The germline gives CDR1 DFQATT, CDR2 SNEGSKA (reference sequence).

The sample holds many counts of this clonotype. The chain links TRBV20-1 to TRBJ2-1; 10 nucleotides align to TRBD1. The CDR3 consists of 14 residues. With 6 bases clipped from V and 2 bases from J, the junction kept 4 bases outside the gene matches. The germline gives CDR1 DFQATT, CDR2 SNEGSKA (reference sequence). This CDR3 reads CSARTGGPYNEQFF. The CDR3 DNA sequence: TGCAGTGCACGGACAGGGGGTCCCTACAATGAGCAGTTCTTC.

This clonotype was counted at least ten times. This chain joins TRBV6-2 or TRBV6-3 and TRBJ2-7, with 7 positions matching TRBD2. Germline V gene sequence: CDR1 MNHEY, CDR2 SVGEGT. Trimming took 5 bases from V and 2 from J; bases not matched to a gene: 6. CDR3 length: 14 residues. The CDR3: CASSTGTIPYEQYF. The CDR3 DNA sequence: TGTGCCAGCAGTACCGGGACTATTCCCTACGAGCAGTACTTC.

V usage is TRBV4-1 and J usage is TRBJ2-1; 8 positions agree with TRBD1. V lost 1 base to trimming and J lost 8 bases; unmatched junction nucleotides: 7. The CDR3 totals 15 residues. Per the germline V gene, CDR1 is MGHRA and CDR2 is YSYEKL. The CDR3 reads CASSQVQGARDEQFF. The CDR3 bases are TGCGCCAGCAGCCAAGTTCAGGGGGCGCGCGATGAGCAGTTCTTC.